What follows are 4 T cell receptor beta chains derived from one specimen sequenced in a study. TCRdb itself ran the 5' RACE reads through MiXCR, one entry per CDR3 protein. The sample contains some 31,000 distinct CDR3 sequences, approximately 25% of which appear only once. The sequencing sample was made of naive CD4+ T cells sorted from a lymph node. Specified subset: naive CD4+ T cells, CD4+CD45RA+CD25-. These receptor sequences come from a female donor with breast cancer.

The V call is TRBV20-1, the J call TRBJ2-3; D is undetermined. In germline, CDR1 is DFQATT, CDR2 SNEGSKA (reference sequence). The CDR3 is made up of 13 amino acids. Trimming removed 0 bases at V and 6 bases at J, with 10 bases between. The CDR3 here is CSARDRLKDTQYF. The CDR3 DNA follows: TGCAGTGCTAGAGATAGGCTCAAGGATACGCAGTATTTT.

This sequence joins TRBV5-1 and TRBJ2-3, with TRBD2 identical over 7 bases. The CDR3 has 14 amino acids. V trimming: 4 bases; J trimming: 1 base; junction bases outside the gene matches: 3. CDR1 is SGHRS, CDR2 YFSETQ, per germline. CDR3 protein: CASSASGGTDTQYF. DNA of the CDR3: TGCGCCAGCAGCGCCAGCGGGGGCACAGATACGCAGTATTTT.

The sample holds many counts of this clonotype. This chain links TRBV6-1 with TRBJ1-2; TRBD1 matches 8 bases. The V gene's germline CDR1 is MNHNS and CDR2 SASEGT. The CDR3 length is 13 residues. The V and J ends lost 7 bases and 6 bases, in that order; junction bases with no gene match: 7. The DNA of the CDR3 is TGTGCCAGCAATGTGGACAGGGTGAATGGCTACACCTTC. Translating gives CASNVDRVNGYTF.

This clonotype was seen only once. This sequence may be a read error, since a much larger clone differs from it by one base. V and J are TRBV10-3 and TRBJ2-1; a weak D match, TRBD2 (6 bases). The CDR3 length is 14 residues. Looked up from germline, CDR1 is ENHRY and CDR2 is SYGVKD. The CDR3 protein is CAITPDYSCNEQFF. CDR3 DNA sequence: TGTGCCATCACCCCGGACTACTCCTGCAATGAGCAGTTCTTC.